Shown below are 32 T cell receptor beta chains from a single sample sequenced in a study of blood T cell repertoires in COVID-19. Sequencing used immunoSEQ multiplex PCR; TCRdb keeps in-frame clones, though not all of them. Of around 320,000 clones detected, around 92% appear once; the ten largest clones hold 2.9%. Input material: PBMCs or T cells enriched from blood (not recorded which). The receptors stem from a woman aged 45 to 65 who had been exposed to COVID-19.

The chain has TRBV5-1 and TRBJ2-2; TRBD1 matches 8 bases. This CDR3 contains 16 residues. CDR1 and CDR2 (germline): SGHRS, YFSETQ. V was pared by 5 bases and J by 1 base, with 7 bases of the junction left unmatched. The CDR3 here is CASSSPGQVNTGELFF. CDR3 sequence (DNA): TGCGCCAGCAGTTCCCCGGGACAGGTGAACACCGGGGAGCTGTTTTTT.

In this sample, this clone turned up once. The genes are TRBV7-9 and TRBJ1-1; D unresolved. Germline lookup yields CDR1 SEHNR and CDR2 FQNEAQ (reference sequence). V was pared by 1 base and J by 3 bases, with 12 bases between. The CDR3 length is 15 residues. CDR3 bases: TGTGCCAGCAGCTTAGAAGTCGGTAGTCACACTGAAGCTTTCTTT. Its protein product is CASSLEVGSHTEAFF.

The rearrangement uses TRBV10-3 and TRBJ1-5, with D perhaps TRBD1 (6 bases). Germline loops: CDR1 ENHRY, CDR2 SYGVKD. V was trimmed by 3 bases and J by 6 bases, leaving 6 bases between them. The CDR3 is 12 amino acids. The CDR3 coding sequence is TGTGCCATCAGTGAAGGGGGTCAGCCCCAGCATTTT. It yields the protein CAISEGGQPQHF.

This clone was picked up one time. The gene calls are TRBV10-3 and TRBJ1-2, with 10 bases matching TRBD1. The CDR3 loop spans 16 amino acids. V was clipped by 2 bases and J by 3 bases; unmatched bases: 6. The germline gives CDR1 ENHRY, CDR2 SYGVKD. The CDR3 DNA reads TGTGCCATCAGTGAGACTGGGACAGGGGAGGACTATGGCTACACCTTC. The encoded protein is CAISETGTGEDYGYTF.

The chain couples TRBV6-5 to TRBJ2-7; D unclear. CDR3 length: 13 amino acids. Trimming left V 7 bases short and J 0 bases short, with 10 bases between. Germline V lookup: CDR1 MNHEY, CDR2 SVGAGI. Here the CDR3 reads CASKAGSSYEQYF. The CDR3 DNA reads as TGTGCCAGCAAAGCCGGTTCCTCCTACGAGCAGTACTTC.

In this sample, this clone turned up once. In DNA form, the CDR3 reads TGTGCCAGCAGTCCTCCGGACAGCCTCTCTGGAAACACCATATATTTT. The encoded protein is CASSPPDSLSGNTIYF. This chain connects TRBV28 to TRBJ1-3; a possible D gene is TRBD1 (6 bases). The germline gives CDR1 MDHEN, CDR2 SYDVKM. The CDR3 has 16 residues. Trimming removed 5 bases from V and 0 bases from J, with 14 bases in between. The variable domain in full, completed from reference TRBV28 and TRBJ1-3, reads DVKVTQSSRYLVKRTGEKVFLECVQDMDHENMFWYRQDPGLGLRLIYFSYDVKMKEKGDIPEGYSVSREKKERFSLILESASTNQTSMYLCASSPPDSLSGNTIYFGEGSWLTVV.

V usage is TRBV19 and J usage is TRBJ1-4, with 7 bases matching TRBD1. The CDR3 extends over 15 amino acids. Per germline, CDR1 LNHDA and CDR2 SQIVND (reference sequence). After removal of 7 bases from V and 8 bases from J, the junction contained 13 bases not matched to a gene. The CDR3 nucleotides are TGTGCCAGTATCAACCCGGGACAGTCGCCGGAAAAACTGTTTTTT. Its protein product is CASINPGQSPEKLFF.

The rearrangement joins TRBV24-1 to TRBJ2-1; 15 bases fit TRBD2. Germline-derived CDR1 and CDR2 are KGHDR and SFDVKD. This CDR3 has 17 amino acids. Trimming at V came to 2 bases and at J to 4 bases, leaving 2 bases not matched to a gene. The CDR3 here is CATSDSGTSGGYNEQFF. The CDR3 DNA is TGTGCCACCAGTGATTCCGGGACTAGCGGGGGGTACAATGAGCAGTTCTTC.

This chain uses TRBV18 with TRBJ1-5; D may be TRBD1 (5 bases). CDR1 is KGHSH, CDR2 LQKENI, per germline. Trimming removed 2 bases from V and 0 bases from J, with 14 bases in between. The length of the CDR3 is 17 residues. CDR3 in DNA: TGTGCCAGCTCACCATCGGACAAGGACCATAGCAATCAGCCCCAGCATTTT. Protein: CASSPSDKDHSNQPQHF.

This chain connects TRBV27 to TRBJ2-7; TRBD1 matches at 10 bases. J was trimmed by 5 bases and V by 6 bases; bases with no gene match: 10. The CDR3 extends over 15 amino acids. Germline CDR1 reads MNHEY; CDR2 reads SMNVEV (reference sequence). The CDR3 DNA follows: TGTGCCAGCAGGGAGCTCGGGACAGGGGTTAACGAGCAGTACTTC. Its protein is CASRELGTGVNEQYF.

The V call is TRBV6-5, the J call TRBJ1-6, with a weak D call TRBD1 (5 bases). V lost 6 bases, J lost 7 bases, and 7 bases lay in between. The CDR3 extends over 12 amino acids. Germline V gene lookup returns CDR1 MNHEY and CDR2 SVGAGI. This CDR3 is CASRRQNSPLHF. The CDR3, as DNA: TGTGCCAGCAGAAGACAGAATTCACCCCTCCACTTT.

The chain uses TRBV9 and TRBJ2-5, with D maybe TRBD2 (7 bases). This CDR3 has 16 amino acids. V was shortened by 3 bases and J by 5 bases, with 20 bases between the two germline ends. Germline-derived CDR1 and CDR2 are SGDLS and YYNGEE. CDR3 region: CASSERNGLGGETQYF. In nucleotides, the CDR3 is TGTGCCAGCAGCGAACGAAACGGACTAGGGGGTGAGACCCAGTACTTC.

The gene calls are TRBV19 and TRBJ1-1; tentative D call: TRBD1 (5 bases). CDR3 length equals 19 residues. V lost 0 bases to trimming and J lost 1 base, with 21 bases between them. Germline lookup yields CDR1 LNHDA and CDR2 SQIVND (reference sequence). CDR3 amino acids: CASSIDPGQGQAKNTEAFF. The CDR3 region has the DNA TGTGCCAGTAGTATAGATCCCGGCCAGGGCCAGGCTAAGAACACTGAAGCTTTCTTT.

The rearrangement joins TRBV18 to TRBJ2-4; possible D gene TRBD1, 6 bases. With 2 bases removed from V and 2 bases from J, the gap between germline ends came to 13 bases. From germline, CDR1 is KGHSH and CDR2 LQKENI. This CDR3 has 16 residues. CDR3 DNA sequence: TGTGCCAGCTCACCAGGGACCACAGGGACCAAAAACATTCAGTACTTC. It specifies CASSPGTTGTKNIQYF. Full variable domain (rest looked up from reference TRBV18 and TRBJ2-4): NAGVMQNPRHLVRRRGQEARLRCSPMKGHSHVYWYRQLPEEGLKFMVYLQKENIIDESGMPKERFSAEFPKEGPSILRIQQVVRGDSAAYFCASSPGTTGTKNIQYFGAGTRLSVL.

The CDR3 loop is CASSKAPSADQPQHF. The CDR3 coding sequence is TGTGCCAGCAGCAAAGCGCCGTCTGCGGATCAGCCCCAGCATTTT. The chain has TRBV7-2 and TRBJ1-5, with D uncertain. Germline V gives CDR1 SGHTA, CDR2 FQGNSA. The CDR3 runs 15 residues. Trimming shortened V by 5 bases and J by 5 bases, and 16 bases separated the two germline ends. Using reference TRBV7-2 and TRBJ1-5 for the parts outside the CDR3, the full variable domain is GAGVSQSPSNKVTEKGKDVELRCDPISGHTALYWYRQSLGQGLEFLIYFQGNSAPDKSGLPSDRFSAERTGGSVSTLTIQRTQQEDSAVYLCASSKAPSADQPQHFGDGTRLSIL.

Comment on this clone: A junction boundary mismatches the germline segment, possibly from a read error. The gene calls are TRBV15 and TRBJ1-4; D possibly corresponds to TRBD1 (5 bases). Looked up from germline, CDR1 is LNHNV and CDR2 is YYDKDF (reference sequence). The CDR3 is 12 residues long. The CDR3 DNA sequence: TGTGCCACCAGCAGAGATTGGGCCAGGGTGCTTTTT. Its protein is CATSRDWARVLF.

This clone was seen a few times. The chain employs TRBV19 and TRBJ1-5; no firm D call. V lost 3 bases, J lost 0 bases, and 9 bases lay in between. The CDR3 is 15 residues long. CDR1 is LNHDA, CDR2 SQIVND, per germline (reference sequence). The CDR3 nucleotides read TGTGCCAGTAGTATTAATCCTTATAGCAATCAGCCCCAGCATTTT. It yields the protein CASSINPYSNQPQHF.

The chain uses TRBV9 and TRBJ2-3; a weak D match, TRBD2 (6 bases). Germline assignment: CDR1 SGDLS and CDR2 YYNGEE. The CDR3 has 16 residues. V was clipped by 2 bases and J by 0 bases, with 13 bases between them. The CDR3 DNA follows: TGTGCCAGCAGCGTCCTGCAGGGACTCAGCACAGATACGCAGTATTTT. This gives the protein CASSVLQGLSTDTQYF. Combining the CDR3 with reference TRBV9 and TRBJ2-3 gives the whole variable domain DSGVTQTPKHLITATGQRVTLRCSPRSGDLSVYWYQQSLDQGLQFLIQYYNGEERAKGNILERFSAQQFPDLHSELNLSSLELGDSALYFCASSVLQGLSTDTQYFGPGTRLTVL.

This sequence joins TRBV9 and TRBJ1-1; D is perhaps TRBD1 (5 bases). The CDR3 extends over 15 amino acids. Germline CDR1 is SGDLS and CDR2 is YYNGEE. Trimming stripped 1 base from V and 7 bases from J, with 17 bases between. CDR3 loop: CASSVSEGLSGEAFF. In DNA, the CDR3 is TGTGCCAGCAGCGTATCGGAGGGGCTCAGCGGTGAAGCTTTCTTT.

V and J are TRBV2 and TRBJ2-5; possibly TRBD2 for D (5 bases). Deletions cut 4 bases from V and 2 bases from J, with 14 bases between. Germline-derived CDR1 and CDR2 are SNHLY and FYNNEI. This CDR3 region has 15 residues. CDR3 sequence (DNA): TGTGCCAGCAGTGGGTTAGCGTCAAGACAAGAGACCCAGTACTTC. It encodes CASSGLASRQETQYF.

V usage is TRBV2 and J usage is TRBJ1-2; unclear D gene. The germline V gene has CDR1 SNHLY and CDR2 FYNNEI. V was shortened by 6 bases and J by 4 bases, with 12 bases between the two germline ends. The CDR3 sequence is 13 residues long. CDR3 coding DNA: TGTGCCAGCAGCCCTAGAGAGGGCTATGGCTACACCTTC. Protein sequence: CASSPREGYGYTF.

V is TRBV21-1 and J is TRBJ1-5; TRBD1, as called in the table, went unchecked against the DNA. TRBV21-1 is designated a pseudogene. CDR3 length: 16 amino acids. As DNA, the CDR3 is TGTGCCAGCAGCAAAGACCGACAGGGGGCAGGTCAGCCCCAGCATTTT. Amino acids: CASSKDRQGAGQPQHF.

The chain uses TRBV27 and TRBJ2-7; the match to TRBD1 covers 9 bases. Trimming cost V 5 bases and J 1 base; bases outside gene matches: 12. Germline V gene data show CDR1 as MNHEY and CDR2 as SMNVEV (reference sequence). This CDR3 is built from 17 residues. CDR3 bases: TGTGCCAGCAGTACCCGACCTGACAGGGGGAGTTCCTACGAGCAGTACTTC. Translating it yields CASSTRPDRGSSYEQYF.

This clone was observed a handful of times. The rearrangement links TRBV19 to TRBJ2-1; 14 bases match TRBD2. V was pared by 3 bases and J by 0 bases, with 7 bases of the junction left unmatched. This CDR3 has 19 amino acids. Germline V gene data show CDR1 as LNHDA and CDR2 as SQIVND (reference sequence). The CDR3 DNA is TGTGCCAGTAGTATTCGACTAGCGGGGGGGTTAAGCTCCTACAATGAGCAGTTCTTC. Translating gives CASSIRLAGGLSSYNEQFF.

This chain links TRBV27 with TRBJ2-7; D might be TRBD1 (6 bases). Germline lookup yields CDR1 MNHEY and CDR2 SMNVEV (reference sequence). V was shortened by 5 bases and J by 0 bases, with 11 bases between the two germline ends. The CDR3 covers 14 residues. The DNA of the CDR3 is TGTGCCAGCAGTCCACAGGGTGGCTCCTACGAGCAGTACTTC. Amino acids: CASSPQGGSYEQYF.

A word on this clone: The DNA is left out, because the CDR3 cannot be placed on it with certainty; the CDR3 is given as TCRdb lists it. The chain couples TRBV28 to TRBJ1-2. With termini counted, the CDR3 has 12 amino acids. Looked up from germline, CDR1 is MDHEN and CDR2 is SYDVKM. CDR3 region: CASSSSRNGYTF.

The rearrangement joins TRBV28 to TRBJ2-7, with 10 nucleotides matching TRBD2. The germline CDR1 and CDR2 sequences are MDHEN and SYDVKM. The trim removed 6 bases at V and 1 base at J, leaving 3 bases unmatched. The CDR3 is 14 residues long. For the CDR3, the DNA is TGTGCCAGCAGGTATAGCGGGGGGTCCTACGAGCAGTACTTC. Its protein is CASRYSGGSYEQYF.

V gene TRBV2 combines with J gene TRBJ2-6; 8 nucleotides agree with TRBD1. The CDR3 consists of 14 residues. Germline V gives CDR1 SNHLY, CDR2 FYNNEI. Trimming took 6 bases from V and 2 from J; bases not matched to a gene: 0. The CDR3 protein is CASRQGAGANVLTF. In DNA, the CDR3 is TGTGCCAGCAGACAGGGGGCTGGGGCCAACGTCCTGACTTTC. The full variable domain, rest sourced from reference TRBV2 and TRBJ2-6, is EPEVTQTPSHQVTQMGQEVILRCVPISNHLYFYWYRQILGQKVEFLVSFYNNEISEKSEIFDDQFSVERPDGSNFTLKIRSTKLEDSAMYFCASRQGAGANVLTFGAGSRLTVL.

The V and J genes are TRBV7-6 and TRBJ1-2, with TRBD1 matching over 8 bases. Germline CDR1 reads SGHVS; CDR2 reads FNYEAQ. V dropped 1 base and J dropped 4; count of bases not matched to a gene: 5. The CDR3 has 15 amino acids. CDR3 sequence (DNA): TGTGCCAGCAGCTTAGGCAGGGGGCGAGGCTATGGCTACACCTTC. This encodes CASSLGRGRGYGYTF.

The chain's CDR3 is CASSTRLAENTGELFF. For the CDR3, the DNA is TGTGCCAGCTCAACCCGACTAGCGGAGAACACCGGGGAGCTGTTTTTT. The rearrangement joins TRBV18 to TRBJ2-2, with 9 bases identical to TRBD2. This CDR3 has 16 residues. J gave up 1 base and V 5 bases, and 5 bases lay outside the gene matches. Germline V lookup: CDR1 KGHSH, CDR2 LQKENI.

The chain links TRBV5-5 to TRBJ1-2; no definite D call. V dropped 0 bases and J dropped 8 bases, with 14 bases sitting between them. Germline V gives CDR1 SGHKS, CDR2 YYEKEE (reference sequence). The CDR3 contains 14 residues. The CDR3 protein is CASSLGLDPIGYTF. CDR3 coding DNA: TGTGCCAGCAGCTTGGGTTTAGATCCTATCGGCTACACCTTC.

The chain couples TRBV28 to TRBJ2-7, with D possibly TRBD2 on 6 matching bases. This CDR3 is built from 13 residues. V gave up 4 bases and J gave up 6 bases, with 13 bases separating them. CDR1 MDHEN and CDR2 SYDVKM come from the germline V gene. CDR3 amino acids: CASSSVRGGEQYF. CDR3 DNA: TGTGCCAGCAGTTCTGTGAGGGGAGGCGAGCAGTACTTC.